This T cell receptor (beta chain) was sequenced during a study of T cell responses to AZD1222 COVID-19 vaccine. Study-wide results and caveats: Vaccine-related CD4 TCRs covered spike, predominating at 160-218 and 743-854.

The protocol was immunoSEQ multiplex PCR, while the TCRdb copy is restricted to in-frame clones and leaves out a portion. This repertoire shows roughly 100,000 clones, around 85% found once; its top ten account for over 12%. The CDR3 is 14 residues long. The V and J ends lost 6 bases and 8 bases respectively, with 20 bases between them. Per the germline V gene, CDR1 is SGHKS and CDR2 is YYEKEE (reference sequence). A note on this clone: What it binds is unknown.

The receptor's source is an adult who received the AZD1222 COVID-19 vaccine. The material was peripheral blood, obtained 28 days after the second AZD1222 dose. This chain connects TRBV5-5 to TRBJ1-1; D gene unclear. Here the CDR3 DNA reads TGTGCCAGCACCTTAGCCATCGAACGGGTGGAAGCTTTCTTT. It codes for CASTLAIERVEAFF.